This T cell receptor beta chain emerged from a study of early T cells in non-severe SARS-CoV-2 infection (dated by TCRdb to about 2021). Looking at the study overall: Because TCR sequencing relied on bulk RNA taken from unsorted whole blood, pairing of alpha and beta chains was not possible. Broad study findings and their caveats: VDJdb matching was skewed toward anti-spike CD8 responses and likely underestimated virus-specific expansions, missing private and CD4 specificities.

With regard to this clonotype: Its recognized antigen is unknown. No much larger clone exists at a distance of one base, and base qualities are not known.

The library was produced with 5' RACE. Instrument used: NextSeq 500. To correct for sequencing error and PCR bias, the TCR library protocol tagged individual cDNA molecules with unique molecular identifiers. Both TCR alpha and beta chains were sequenced, and tight co-correlation was observed between alpha and beta sequence abundances in each sample. In the original analysis: Decombinator V4 was used to annotate TCR sequences for V gene, J gene and CDR3. TCRs were defined as expanded if a significant change between any two time points was detected under a Poisson model with p below 0.0001. TCR abundances were normalised to the total number of TCRs sequenced per sample and were expressed as counts per million. TRAV1-2 paired with TRAJ12, TRAJ20 or TRAJ33 defined MAIT TCRs, while TRAV10 paired with TRAJ18 defined iNKT TCRs. VDJdb, accessed 1 November 2021, was searched for CMV, EBV and SARS-CoV-2 annotated TCRs, with TCRs annotated for multiple antigens excluded. TCRdb's own reprocessing of the public reads used fastp at Q25 and MiXCR and kept productive beta chains. CDR3 protein sequences are deduplicated, and each keeps its most common genes and DNA. TCRdb assigned the V and J calls; the authors' analysis was not used. This sample holds approximately 100,000 distinct CDR3 sequences; around 15% were observed only once. The leading ten clones occupy under 8% of the sample.

Spanning cysteine to phenylalanine, the CDR3 consists of 16 amino acids. This entry keeps only the CDR3 DNA: 48 bases, framed from base 1. Trimming leaves V shorter by 1 base and J shorter by 0 bases, with the junction holding 3 bases beyond the gene matches. From the germline V gene, CDR1 is SGHRS and CDR2 is YFSETQ. A case-control design nested within a healthcare worker cohort in London, UK, was used, with weekly nasopharyngeal swab PCR tests and blood sampling performed. Healthcare workers were recruited during the week of the UK lockdown, between 23 and 31 March 2020, and followed weekly for up to roughly 16 weeks.

The sequencing input was whole blood. The clonotype comes from an adult who was a healthcare worker with PCR-confirmed SARS-CoV-2 infection or an uninfected control (not recorded which). The rearrangement combines TRBV5-1 with TRBJ1-3, with 8 middle bases fitting TRBD1. The CDR3 sequence is CASSLFGQGSGNTIYF. The DNA is TGCGCCAGCAGCTTGTTCGGACAGGGCTCTGGAAACACCATATATTTT. With the rest looked up from the reference TRBV5-1 and TRBJ1-3 genes rather than sequenced, the full variable domain is KAGVTQTPRYLIKTRGQQVTLSCSPISGHRSVSWYQQTPGQGLQFLFEYFSETQRNKGNFPGRFSGRQFSNSRSEMNVSTLELGDSALYLCASSLFGQGSGNTIYFGEGSWLTVV.